A single sample gave rise to the 17 T cell receptor beta chains below, sequenced in a study of technical replicates of blood from several donors. Clones were sequenced by immunoSEQ multiplex PCR, and TCRdb holds only the in-frame ones, with some missing. Found here are approximately 75,000 clones, 95% to 98% of them singletons; the top ten hold around 0.18%. Sequencing input: T cells isolated from PBMCs. These receptors were obtained from a human donor in good health.

J is TRBJ2-5 and V is TRBV7-9, with TRBD1 matching 7 bases. J gave up 4 bases and V 5 bases, and 7 bases lay outside the gene matches. CDR3 length: 14 residues. The V gene's germline CDR1 is SEHNR and CDR2 FQNEAQ (reference sequence). DNA for the CDR3: TGTGCCAGCAGCATCGGACAGGTGGTAGAGACCCAGTACTTC. Translating it yields CASSIGQVVETQYF.

The genes are TRBV28 and TRBJ2-7; TRBD2 aligns across 7 bases. Looked up from germline, CDR1 is MDHEN and CDR2 is SYDVKM. The J segment lost 3 bases and the V segment lost 3 bases, leaving 8 bases of the junction unmatched. The CDR3 sequence is 15 residues long. The CDR3, as DNA: TGTGCCAGCAGTTTCGACCCAGGGAGGGACTACGAGCAGTACTTC. This gives the protein CASSFDPGRDYEQYF.

This chain uses TRBV10-3 with TRBJ2-7; D is uncertain. Germline V gives CDR1 ENHRY, CDR2 SYGVKD. Trimming cost V 10 bases and J 0 bases, with 19 bases left between them. The CDR3 runs to 15 residues. The CDR3 sequence: CATAESGFSSYEQYF. DNA for the CDR3: TGTGCCACCGCCGAGTCCGGGTTTAGCTCCTACGAGCAGTACTTC.

The J gene is TRBJ1-5, the V gene TRBV2; TRBD1 might be the D (5 bases). CDR1 and CDR2 from the germline V gene are SNHLY and FYNNEI. This CDR3 spans 17 amino acids. V was trimmed by 5 bases and J by 0 bases, leaving 17 bases between them. CDR3: CASSRLGGGDSNQPQHF. CDR3 nucleotide sequence: TGTGCCAGCAGTAGGCTGGGGGGAGGGGATAGCAATCAGCCCCAGCATTTT.

CDR3 nucleotides: TGTGCCAGCAGCCTAGAACAGGGATCGAACTATGGCTACACCTTC. Encoded protein: CASSLEQGSNYGYTF. The rearrangement links TRBV7-6 to TRBJ1-2, with a possible D match to TRBD1 (6 bases). Trimming removed 5 bases at V and 2 bases at J, with 15 bases between. The CDR3 is made up of 15 amino acids. CDR1 and CDR2 (germline): SGHVS, FNYEAQ.

The CDR3 nucleotides are TGTGCTAGTGGGGTTGGGACTAGCGGGGTATACAATGAGCAGTTCTTC. This codes for CASGVGTSGVYNEQFF. J is TRBJ2-1 and V is TRBV12-5; 13 nucleotides align to TRBD2. Germline values: CDR1 LGHNT, CDR2 FRNRAP. The CDR3 extends over 16 amino acids. Trimming removed 6 bases from V and 4 bases from J; junction bases left unmatched: 6.

This chain connects TRBV6-5 to TRBJ1-2; TRBD1 is a possible D gene (5 bases). The germline V gene encodes CDR1 MNHEY and CDR2 SVGAGI. This CDR3 region has 14 residues. Trimming removed 2 bases at V and 2 bases at J, with 9 bases between. CDR3 loop: CASSYRQGNYGYTF. CDR3 coding DNA: TGTGCCAGCAGTTACCGTCAGGGAAACTATGGCTACACCTTC.

The chain uses TRBV12-5 and TRBJ2-1; 12 positions match TRBD2. Germline V gene lookup returns CDR1 LGHNT and CDR2 FRNRAP. There are 21 residues in the CDR3. The J segment lost 4 bases and the V segment lost 1 base, leaving 17 bases of the junction unmatched. DNA of the CDR3: TGTGCTAGTGGTTTGGCCAGGACAGGGAGCCGGACTAGCGGGGTTTACAATGAGCAGTTCTTC. It yields the protein CASGLARTGSRTSGVYNEQFF.

The rearrangement joins TRBV5-1 to TRBJ1-4; maybe TRBD1 (5 bases). Trimming took 4 bases from V and 1 from J, leaving 14 bases between them. This CDR3 is built from 16 residues. From germline, CDR1 is SGHRS and CDR2 YFSETQ. The CDR3 reads CASSTGQGVTNEKLFF. In DNA form, the CDR3 reads TGCGCCAGCAGCACGGGCCAAGGGGTAACTAATGAAAAACTGTTTTTT.

The V gene is TRBV7-9, the J gene TRBJ2-7; D might be TRBD1 (7 bases). The CDR3 has 15 residues. Germline V CDR1 and CDR2: SEHNR, FQNEAQ (reference sequence). The germline V and J ends were trimmed by 6 bases and 2 bases, with 17 bases remaining between them. The CDR3: CASSDGGGTAYEQYF. The CDR3 DNA sequence: TGTGCCAGCAGTGACGGAGGGGGGACAGCCTACGAGCAGTACTTC.

The genes are TRBV13 and TRBJ1-3; D may be TRBD1 (5 bases). The CDR3 is 15 residues long. V lost 5 bases and J lost 4, with 15 bases in between. Germline loops: CDR1 PRHDT, CDR2 FYEKMQ (reference sequence). CDR3: CASSPSVDKGNTIYF. The CDR3, as DNA: TGTGCCAGCAGCCCCTCCGTGGACAAGGGAAACACCATATATTTT.

The V gene is TRBV11-3, the J gene TRBJ2-2, with 8 positions matching TRBD2. With V trimmed by 2 bases and J by 7 bases, 6 bases remained unmatched. CDR3 length: 15 amino acids. Per germline, CDR1 SGHNT and CDR2 YENEEA. CDR3 region: CASSLQTSVRGELFF. The CDR3 nucleotides read TGTGCCAGCAGCTTACAGACTAGCGTCCGCGGGGAGCTGTTTTTT.

V gene TRBV19 combines with J gene TRBJ2-1; 9 positions agree with TRBD2. The CDR3 has 14 residues. V gave up 5 bases and J gave up 4 bases; unmatched junction bases: 3. Germline V gives CDR1 LNHDA, CDR2 SQIVND (reference sequence). The CDR3 DNA is TGTGCCAGTAGTGTTAGCGGGAGTTACAATGAGCAGTTCTTC. Residues: CASSVSGSYNEQFF.

The chain combines TRBV9 with TRBJ1-1; 7 nucleotides match TRBD1. CDR1 is SGDLS, CDR2 YYNGEE, per germline. The CDR3 has 14 amino acids. Trimming took 4 bases from V and 7 from J; bases not matched to a gene: 10. Written as DNA, the CDR3 is TGTGCCAGCAGCAGTGGACAGGAAACACTTGAAGCTTTCTTT. Encoded protein: CASSSGQETLEAFF.

This clone was observed a single time. The chain links TRBV12-5 to TRBJ1-1; TRBD1 matches 7 bases. This CDR3 region has 17 residues. Per germline, CDR1 LGHNT and CDR2 FRNRAP. V dropped 0 bases and J dropped 3; count of bases not matched to a gene: 10. The CDR3 sequence: CASGLVLGGRGDTEAFF. Here the CDR3 DNA reads TGTGCTAGTGGTTTGGTACTAGGGGGCCGCGGGGACACTGAAGCTTTCTTT.

The V call is TRBV7-9, the J call TRBJ1-1; weak D call: TRBD1 (6 bases). V was clipped by 5 bases and J by 1 base, with 11 bases between them. The CDR3 is made up of 14 amino acids. Germline lookup yields CDR1 SEHNR and CDR2 FQNEAQ (reference sequence). The chain's CDR3 is CASSDWTENTEAFF. The CDR3 nucleotides read TGTGCCAGCAGCGACTGGACAGAGAACACTGAAGCTTTCTTT.

Of note for this clone: One end of the junction varies from germline; a read error may be responsible. The chain joins TRBV7-6 to TRBJ2-2, with 10 bases lining up with TRBD1. The CDR3 length is 17 residues. In germline, CDR1 is SGHVS, CDR2 FNYEAQ. This CDR3 is CASTLGLRQGAVGELFF. The CDR3, as DNA: TGTGCCAGCACCTTAGGGTTGCGACAGGGGGCCGTCGGGGAGCTGTTTTTT.